Shown below are 28 T cell receptor beta chains from a single sample sequenced in a study of regulatory T cells in long-lasting Graves disease. Arm-PCR of CDR3 regions and iRepertoire HTBI primers were used to build TCR beta libraries. Via MiXCR, TCRdb re-called the multiplex PCR reads, giving one row per CDR3 protein. Among 500,000 or so distinct CDR3 sequences listed, about 16% were seen once. Time point defined: newly diagnosed GD, antithyroid drugs for less than 3 months. RNA from PBMCs was the source of the TCR library. A further study also used this sample, focusing on T cells in Graves' hyperthyroidism and ophthalmopathy.

The material was peripheral blood mononuclear cells (PBMCs), obtained at new diagnosis, from a patient treated with antithyroid drugs. Every receptor here comes from a woman aged 40 to 65 with Graves disease.

This clonotype was recorded a few times. The chain links TRBV30 to TRBJ1-1; tentatively, D is TRBD1 (6 bases). This CDR3 has 13 amino acids. CDR1 is GTSNPN and CDR2 is SVGIG in the germline V gene (reference sequence). V shed 4 bases and J shed 4 bases, with 13 bases lying between them. CDR3 sequence reads: CAWTGVLGTEAFF. The CDR3 DNA is TGTGCCTGGACAGGGGTTTTGGGCACTGAAGCTTTCTTT.

V gene TRBV2 combines with J gene TRBJ1-4, with TRBD1 as a possible D gene (5 bases). Germline CDR1 and CDR2: SNHLY and FYNNEI. V dropped 5 bases and J dropped 3 bases, with 13 bases sitting between them. The CDR3 is 15 residues long. The CDR3 loop is CASSTQGVANEKLFF. CDR3 nucleotide sequence: TGTGCCAGCAGTACCCAGGGAGTTGCTAATGAAAAACTGTTTTTT. The full variable domain, with the rest looked up from reference TRBV2 and TRBJ1-4, is EPEVTQTPSHQVTQMGQEVILRCVPISNHLYFYWYRQILGQKVEFLVSFYNNEISEKSEIFDDQFSVERPDGSNFTLKIRSTKLEDSAMYFCASSTQGVANEKLFFGSGTQLSVL.

The sample holds many counts of this clonotype. The J gene is TRBJ1-6, the V gene TRBV2; the D gene is possibly TRBD1 (5 bases). V was pared by 1 base and J by 9 bases, with 7 bases between. CDR1 and CDR2 (germline): SNHLY, FYNNEI. The length of the CDR3 is 13 residues. The CDR3: CASSEGQISPLHF. CDR3 nucleotides: TGTGCCAGCAGTGAAGGACAGATTTCACCCCTCCACTTT.

The table lists this clonotype with a few counts. The chain employs TRBV6-1 and TRBJ1-2; TRBD1 might be the D (5 bases). CDR3 length: 14 amino acids. Germline values: CDR1 MNHNS, CDR2 SASEGT. The V and J ends lost 7 bases and 2 bases respectively, with 14 bases between them. CDR3 sequence (DNA): TGTGCCAGCAAACGGTCCTGGGGGAACTATGGCTACACCTTC. It encodes CASKRSWGNYGYTF.

This clonotype was counted ten times or more. V gene TRBV7-9 combines with J gene TRBJ2-7; tentative D call: TRBD1 (6 bases). Germline values: CDR1 SEHNR, CDR2 FQNEAQ (reference sequence). V was pared by 2 bases and J by 1 base, with 18 bases between. The CDR3 loop spans 17 amino acids. Written as DNA, the CDR3 is TGTGCCAGCAGCTTAAGTTTTGAGACAGGCGATTCCTACGAGCAGTACTTC. It codes for CASSLSFETGDSYEQYF.

This clonotype has a count of ten or more. V is TRBV3-1 and J is TRBJ1-2; D might be TRBD1 (6 bases). Germline CDR1 is LGHDT and CDR2 is YNNKEL (reference sequence). This CDR3 contains 15 residues. The ends were cut back, 1 base at V and 2 bases at J, with 11 bases in the middle. This CDR3 reads CASSQVGQRNYGYTF. The DNA of the CDR3 is TGTGCCAGCAGCCAAGTCGGACAGAGAAACTATGGCTACACCTTC.

Notes on this clonotype: One junction end disagrees with the germline gene, perhaps due to a read error. The rearrangement links TRBV2 to TRBJ2-7; D is tentatively TRBD1 or TRBD2 (5 bases each). CDR3 length: 15 amino acids. Germline loops: CDR1 SNHLY, CDR2 FYNNEI. In nucleotides, the CDR3 is TGTGCCAGCAGTGAACCGGGTGGGGGTTCCTACGAACAGTACTTC. Translating gives CASSEPGGGSYEQYF. The full variable domain, rest sourced from reference TRBV2 and TRBJ2-7, is EPEVTQTPSHQVTQMGQEVILRCVPISNHLYFYWYRQILGQKVEFLVSFYNNEISEKSEIFDDQFSVERPDGSNFTLKIRSTKLEDSAMYFCASSEPGGGSYEQYFGPGTRLTVT.

This clonotype was detected ten times or more. The rearrangement joins TRBV28 to TRBJ2-2, with D possibly TRBD2 on 6 matching bases. Trimming pared 3 bases from V and 3 bases from J, leaving 11 bases between. Germline V gene data show CDR1 as MDHEN and CDR2 as SYDVKM. The length of the CDR3 is 15 residues. In DNA form, the CDR3 reads TGTGCCAGCAGTTTCTTGGAGGGTGACACCGGGGAGCTGTTTTTT. This codes for CASSFLEGDTGELFF.

Many counts were recorded for this clonotype. The V gene is TRBV30, the J gene TRBJ1-5, with 7 positions matching TRBD1. The germline gives CDR1 GTSNPN, CDR2 SVGIG (reference sequence). There are 13 residues in the CDR3. Trimming took 2 bases from V and 7 from J; bases not matched to a gene: 5. The CDR3: CAWSSQGGQPQHF. Written as DNA, the CDR3 is TGTGCCTGGAGTTCCCAGGGGGGCCAGCCCCAGCATTTT. The full variable domain, in which reference TRBV30 and TRBJ1-5 provide the parts outside the CDR3, is SQTIHQWPATLVQPVGSPLSLECTVEGTSNPNLYWYRQAAGRGLQLLFYSVGIGQISSEVPQNLSASRPQDRQFILSSKKLLLSDSGFYLCAWSSQGGQPQHFGDGTRLSIL.

This clonotype was seen at least ten times. This chain connects TRBV2 to TRBJ1-3, with a possible D match to TRBD1 (6 bases). Trimming cost V 6 bases and J 2 bases, with 17 bases left between them. Germline V gene lookup returns CDR1 SNHLY and CDR2 FYNNEI. The CDR3 runs 16 residues. CDR3 in DNA: TGTGCCAGCAGGACGGACAGCCTCTCAACTGGAAACACCATATATTTT. As protein: CASRTDSLSTGNTIYF. Variable domain in full (rest from reference TRBV2 and TRBJ1-3): EPEVTQTPSHQVTQMGQEVILRCVPISNHLYFYWYRQILGQKVEFLVSFYNNEISEKSEIFDDQFSVERPDGSNFTLKIRSTKLEDSAMYFCASRTDSLSTGNTIYFGEGSWLTVV.

The V and J genes are TRBV15 and TRBJ1-4; 8 nucleotides agree with TRBD1. The length of the CDR3 is 15 residues. The junction had 7 bases not matched to a gene; V was cut back by 3 bases and J by 7 bases. In germline, CDR1 is LNHNV, CDR2 YYDKDF (reference sequence). CDR3 DNA: TGTGCCACCAGCAGCCCCGGACAGGGTGGTGAAAAACTGTTTTTT. Translating gives CATSSPGQGGEKLFF.

This clonotype appeared a few times. This sequence may be a read error, since a much larger clone differs from it by one base. The V and J genes are TRBV3-1 and TRBJ1-1, with D perhaps TRBD1 (5 bases). This CDR3 comprises 13 residues. Trimming cost V 4 bases and J 6 bases, with 12 bases left between them. Germline assignment: CDR1 LGHDT and CDR2 YNNKEL (reference sequence). This CDR3 reads CASSRGRGAEAFF. The DNA for the CDR3 is TGTGCCAGCAGCCGGGGCAGAGGGGCTGAAGCTTTCTTT.

This chain uses TRBV2 with TRBJ2-2; 12 bases line up with TRBD1. Germline V gene lookup returns CDR1 SNHLY and CDR2 FYNNEI. This CDR3 is 15 amino acids long. The V and J ends lost 8 bases and 6 bases, in that order; junction bases with no gene match: 7. The CDR3 nucleotides read TGTGCCAGCGTCCGGGACAGGGGGCGCGCCGGGGAGCTGTTTTTT. Translation gives CASVRDRGRAGELFF.

This clonotype appeared many times. The CDR3 region is CAGGHYNEQFF. The CDR3 coding sequence is TGTGCCGGCGGTCACTACAATGAGCAGTTCTTC. This chain connects TRBV6-2 or TRBV6-3 to TRBJ2-1, with no clear D. CDR1 and CDR2 (germline): MNHEY, SVGEGT. This CDR3 spans 11 amino acids. Trimming removed 11 bases from V and 3 bases from J, with 8 bases in between.

The sample holds many counts of this clonotype. This chain links TRBV5-1 with TRBJ2-7; 10 bases match TRBD1. The CDR3 sequence is 15 residues long. Germline trimming cut 3 bases from V and 4 bases from J; bases unmatched to any gene: 7. The germline V gene has CDR1 SGHRS and CDR2 YFSETQ. Here the CDR3 DNA reads TGCGCCAGCAGCTCAGGAAGACAGGGGGCTTACGAGCAGTACTTC. Protein sequence: CASSSGRQGAYEQYF.

The rearrangement joins TRBV5-5 to TRBJ1-5; unclear D gene. This CDR3 is 15 amino acids long. Deletions cut 4 bases from V and 2 bases from J, with 13 bases between. CDR1 and CDR2 from the germline V gene are SGHKS and YYEKEE (reference sequence). The CDR3 here is CASSSQAAGNQPQHF. CDR3 nucleotide sequence: TGTGCCAGCAGCAGCCAGGCGGCGGGCAATCAGCCCCAGCATTTT.

This clonotype was detected a few times. V gene TRBV6-5 combines with J gene TRBJ1-1; the match to TRBD1 covers 9 bases. Losses at the gene ends were 3 bases for V and 5 bases for J; bases not matched to a gene: 1. Germline V CDR1 and CDR2: MNHEY, SVGAGI. The CDR3 sequence is 13 residues long. CDR3 amino acids: CASSYGQGTEAFF. In DNA form, the CDR3 reads TGTGCCAGCAGTTATGGACAGGGGACTGAAGCTTTCTTT.

This clonotype was seen a few times. This chain uses TRBV12-5 with TRBJ1-5; D ambiguous. The germline V gene encodes CDR1 LGHNT and CDR2 FRNRAP. The CDR3 has 13 residues. The germline V and J ends were trimmed by 1 base and 6 bases, with 7 bases remaining between them. The CDR3 loop is CASGLDGIQPQHF. CDR3 nucleotide sequence: TGTGCTAGTGGTTTGGACGGGATTCAGCCCCAGCATTTT.

In its sample, this clonotype was seen a few times. The genes are TRBV7-9 and TRBJ2-1; 7 bases agree with TRBD1. After removal of 5 bases from V and 8 bases from J, the junction contained 6 bases not matched to a gene. Germline-derived CDR1 and CDR2 are SEHNR and FQNEAQ (reference sequence). The CDR3 extends over 13 amino acids. In DNA, the CDR3 is TGTGCCAGCAGCCTCCAACAGGGGTATGAGCAGTTCTTC. This codes for CASSLQQGYEQFF. Based on the CDR3 plus reference TRBV7-9 and TRBJ2-1, the full variable domain is DTGVSQNPRHKITKRGQNVTFRCDPISEHNRLYWYRQTLGQGPEFLTYFQNEAQLEKSRLLSDRFSAERPKGSFSTLEIQRTEQGDSAMYLCASSLQQGYEQFFGPGTRLTVL.

This clonotype was counted at least ten times. The V and J genes are TRBV12-3 or TRBV12-4 and TRBJ1-4; D gene unclear. The CDR3 contains 13 residues. Between the trimmed V and J ends, which lost 3 bases and 8 bases, there was a span of 10 bases. CDR3 protein: CASSLGLREKLFF. The CDR3, as DNA: TGTGCCAGCAGTTTGGGCCTTCGGGAAAAACTGTTTTTT.

This clonotype was counted many times. The chain carries TRBV20-1 and TRBJ1-6; D is ambiguous. The CDR3 length is 14 residues. Germline loops: CDR1 DFQATT, CDR2 SNEGSKA (reference sequence). Trimming took off 5 bases at V and 8 bases at J, with 16 bases between the two ends. CDR3 sequence reads: CSARRPGGDSPLHF. CDR3 nucleotides: TGCAGTGCTCGTCGTCCAGGTGGTGATTCACCCCTCCACTTT.

This clonotype was seen repeatedly, ten times or more. The gene calls are TRBV20-1 and TRBJ2-7; maybe TRBD1 (6 bases). V dropped 4 bases and J dropped 3 bases, with 16 bases sitting between them. Germline V gives CDR1 DFQATT, CDR2 SNEGSKA (reference sequence). There are 14 residues in the CDR3. The CDR3 protein is CSAKNRDTYYEQYF. DNA of the CDR3: TGCAGTGCTAAGAACCGGGACACATACTACGAGCAGTACTTC.

This clonotype turned up a few times. The CDR3 nucleotides read TGCAGTGCTGGGGCGCAGGGGGGGCCGGACTATGGCTACACCTTC. It encodes CSAGAQGGPDYGYTF. The chain links TRBV20-1 to TRBJ1-2, with 7 bases identical to TRBD1. V lost 5 bases, J lost 3 bases, and 12 bases stayed unmatched. Germline loops: CDR1 DFQATT, CDR2 SNEGSKA (reference sequence). The CDR3 sequence is 15 residues long.

This clonotype has more than one count but fewer than ten. The chain is built from TRBV10-2 and TRBJ2-6; TRBD1 matches at 7 bases. This CDR3 is built from 15 residues. Germline V gene lookup returns CDR1 WSHSY and CDR2 SAAADI. V trimming: 6 bases; J trimming: 1 base; junction bases outside the gene matches: 3. In nucleotides, the CDR3 is TGCGCCAGCAGGACAGGGACATCTGGGGCCAACGTCCTGACTTTC. Residues: CASRTGTSGANVLTF.

The sample holds many counts of this clonotype. The V and J genes are TRBV6-5 and TRBJ2-5; TRBD1 or TRBD2 may be the D gene (5 bases each). The germline gives CDR1 MNHEY, CDR2 SVGAGI. The length of the CDR3 is 13 residues. Trimming removed 2 bases from V and 5 bases from J, with 9 bases in between. CDR3 coding DNA: TGTGCCAGCAGTTACGGGGGTGGGGAGACCCAGTACTTC. Translation: CASSYGGGETQYF.

Only a few counts were recorded for this clonotype. This chain connects TRBV28 to TRBJ1-5; D not resolved. CDR1 and CDR2 from the germline V gene are MDHEN and SYDVKM. The CDR3 length is 15 residues. V was cut by 5 bases and J by 6 bases, with 17 bases left in between. CDR3 DNA: TGTGCCAGCAGTCCCGGGTCTCTAGGAGGTCAGCCCCAGCATTTT. It yields the protein CASSPGSLGGQPQHF.

The chain is built from TRBV6-1 and TRBJ1-5, with D possibly matching TRBD1 (6 bases). Between the trimmed V and J ends, which lost 1 base and 7 bases, there was a span of 11 bases. Germline V gives CDR1 MNHNS, CDR2 SASEGT. This CDR3 comprises 14 residues. The CDR3 region has the DNA TGTGCCAGCAGTGAAGTTGAAGGGACACAGCCCCAGCATTTT. This sequence encodes CASSEVEGTQPQHF.

This sequence joins TRBV6-1 and TRBJ1-5; no definite D call. The CDR3 totals 17 residues. The germline V and J ends were trimmed by 4 bases and 5 bases, with 21 bases remaining between them. From germline, CDR1 is MNHNS and CDR2 SASEGT. The DNA for the CDR3 is TGTGCCAGCAGTGCCTTGGACTCCACTACACCCCATCAGCCCCAGCATTTT. This sequence encodes CASSALDSTTPHQPQHF.